These T cell receptor beta chains were read from a single sample in a study of cytomegalovirus exposure and HLA in healthy donors. TCRdb's copy holds only in-frame clones and misses some; the assay was immunoSEQ multiplex PCR. The profile shows 90,000 to 110,000 clones, 65% to 85% of them singletons. Sequencing was done on a sample of PBMCs. Receptors were obtained from a man aged 18 to 29 in good health and CMV-seronegative. Each CDR3 is given with its conserved first and last residue. The D gene is left open where the match is weak.

v_call d_call cdr3_aa
TRBV10-1 TRBD2 CASPPWFLPGLESTDTQYF
TRBV19 . CASSMTIYNEQFF
TRBV27 TRBD1 CASSSDRESLAKNIQYF
TRBV6-1 . CASIPGRGYGYTF
TRBV5-1 . CASSLVAGGTEAFF
TRBV10-2 . CASNSGARRYGYTF
TRBV11-2 . CASSFAGTYEQYF
TRBV9 TRBD2 CASSARPGLADFGTGELFF
TRBV30 TRBD2 CAWGWGTSGEQYF
TRBV6-1 TRBD2 CASNVAGVPEQYF
TRBV7-2 TRBD2 CASSLMTSGSGEQFF
TRBV29-1 TRBD1 CSARLGQGDYEQYF
TRBV5-6 TRBD1 CASSLEFGQGSTDTQYF
TRBV7-2 . CASSPPGSGYNEQFF
TRBV7-6 . CASSLESGDYNEQFF
TRBV9 . CASSVGWRDTGELFF
TRBV9 TRBD2 CASSYSGSSAGELFF
TRBV21-1 . CASSRTGGSGANVLTF
TRBV6-5 TRBD2 CASSLTEREEQYF
TRBV6-1 . CASSGRRDRPTHYGYTF
TRBV5-1 TRBD1 CASSPQGAPHEQYF
TRBV28 TRBD2 CASSQLAGSYEQYF
TRBV4-1 TRBD1 CASSQSLTGSYGYTF
TRBV23-1 TRBD1 CASSWAGGSEQFF
TRBV28 . CASGGETISTDTQYF
TRBV25-1 . CASSELEYQQATYEQYF
TRBV6-6 . CASSPGSNYGYTF
TRBV4-3 TRBD2 CASSQDTSGSYEQYF
TRBV5-5 . CASSLIRENYYEQYF
TRBV19 TRBD1 CASAGQTGGYNQPQHF
TRBV18 . CASSPGAGGQPQHF
TRBV7-9 . CASSLAALDLPEAFF
TRBV11-2 TRBD1 CASSSGQGKYEQYF
TRBV29-1 . CSGRGIWNTEAFF
TRBV6-6 TRBD2 CASSYSSGSTYEQYF
TRBV7-9 . CASSLATGIYEQYF
TRBV29-1 . CSVEEGWSYTF
TRBV9 . CASSVGPGDTYEQYF
TRBV7-2 TRBD2 CASSSPPAGGNIQYF
TRBV25-1 TRBD2 CASTGTSPGGELFF
TRBV4-3 TRBD1 CASSQDWGQGRNSPLHF
TRBV5-1 TRBD1 CASSRDRGVLETQYF
TRBV30 TRBD1 CAWAPGQGSADTQYF